The clone carrying this T cell receptor (beta chain) was observed at least ten times. The data stem from a study of T cells after yellow fever vaccination. Trimming left V 8 bases short and J 2 bases short, with 8 bases between. CDR3 length: 12 amino acids. Germline CDR1 reads MNHNY; CDR2 reads SVGAGI (reference sequence). The 5'RACE template-switching step produced TCR cDNA and added a universal primer site and UMIs. TCRdb recomputed calls from the 5' RACE reads with MiXCR, one row per CDR3 protein. Of 150,000 or so distinct CDR3 sequences detected, about 6.2% appear once; the ten largest clones hold more than 0.6%.

Sequencing used CD4+ T cells sorted from PBMCs, obtained 10 days after the yellow fever booster vaccination. The source of this sequence is a man in his thirties or forties who received the YFV17D yellow fever vaccine. The chain couples TRBV6-6 to TRBJ2-3; D is undetermined. The CDR3 is CASSRNTDTQYF. CDR3 DNA: TGTGCCAGCTCCCGGAACACAGATACGCAGTATTTT.